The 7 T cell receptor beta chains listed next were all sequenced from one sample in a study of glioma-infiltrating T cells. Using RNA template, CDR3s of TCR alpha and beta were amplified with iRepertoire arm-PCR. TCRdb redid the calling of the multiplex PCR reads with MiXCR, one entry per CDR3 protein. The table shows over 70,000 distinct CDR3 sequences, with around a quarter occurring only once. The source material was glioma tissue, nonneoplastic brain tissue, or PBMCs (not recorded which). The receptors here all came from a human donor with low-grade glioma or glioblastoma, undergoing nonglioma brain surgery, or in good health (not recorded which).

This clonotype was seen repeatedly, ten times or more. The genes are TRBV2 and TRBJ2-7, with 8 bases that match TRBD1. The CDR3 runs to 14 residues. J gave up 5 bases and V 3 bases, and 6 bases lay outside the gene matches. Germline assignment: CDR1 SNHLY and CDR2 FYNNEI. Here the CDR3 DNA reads TGTGCCAGCAGTGAGAAGACAGGGGTCCACGAGCAGTACTTC. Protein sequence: CASSEKTGVHEQYF.

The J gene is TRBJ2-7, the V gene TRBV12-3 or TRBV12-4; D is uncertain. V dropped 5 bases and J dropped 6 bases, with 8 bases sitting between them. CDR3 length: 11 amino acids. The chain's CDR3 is CASSPGLEQYF. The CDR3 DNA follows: TGTGCCAGCAGTCCCGGGCTCGAGCAGTACTTC.

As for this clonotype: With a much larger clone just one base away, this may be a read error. The CDR3 loop is CASSLGGATNKKLFF. DNA of the CDR3: TGTGCCAGCAGTTTGGGAGGAGCAACTAATAAAAAACTGTTTTTT. The chain joins TRBV28 to TRBJ1-4; no definite D call. Germline V lookup: CDR1 MDHEN, CDR2 SYDVKM. This CDR3 has 15 residues.

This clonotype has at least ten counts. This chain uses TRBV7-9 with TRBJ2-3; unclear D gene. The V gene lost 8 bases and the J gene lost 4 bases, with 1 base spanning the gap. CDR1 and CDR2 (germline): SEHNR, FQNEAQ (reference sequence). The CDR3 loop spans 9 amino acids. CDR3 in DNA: TGTGCCAGCCCAGATACGCAGTATTTT. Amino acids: CASPDTQYF. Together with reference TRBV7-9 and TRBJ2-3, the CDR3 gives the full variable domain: DTGVSQNPRHKITKRGQNVTFRCDPISEHNRLYWYRQTLGQGPEFLTYFQNEAQLEKSRLLSDRFSAERPKGSFSTLEIQRTEQGDSAMYLCASPDTQYFGPGTRLTVL.

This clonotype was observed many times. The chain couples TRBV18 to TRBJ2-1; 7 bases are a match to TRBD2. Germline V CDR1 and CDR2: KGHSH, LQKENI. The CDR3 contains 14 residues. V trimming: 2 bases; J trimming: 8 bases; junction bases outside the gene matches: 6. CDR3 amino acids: CASSPTREGHEQFF. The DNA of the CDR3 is TGTGCCAGCTCACCAACGAGGGAGGGCCATGAGCAGTTCTTC.

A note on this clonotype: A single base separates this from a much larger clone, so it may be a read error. The CDR3 DNA sequence: TGTGCCAGCAGCCAGGGCTATAATTCACCCCTCAACTTT. Translation: CASSQGYNSPLNF. The chain couples TRBV3-1 to TRBJ1-6, with D hard to call. CDR1 is LGHDT and CDR2 is YNNKEL in the germline V gene (reference sequence). The CDR3 contains 13 residues.

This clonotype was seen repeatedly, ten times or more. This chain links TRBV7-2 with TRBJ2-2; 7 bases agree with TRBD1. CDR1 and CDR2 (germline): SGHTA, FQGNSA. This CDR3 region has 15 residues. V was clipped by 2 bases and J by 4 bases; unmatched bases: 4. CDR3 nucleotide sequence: TGTGCCAGCAGCTTATTGGGACAGTCCACCGGGGAGCTGTTTTTT. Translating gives CASSLLGQSTGELFF.